These T cell receptor beta chains were read from a single sample in a study of control samples from healthy donors and cancer patients. Assay used: immunoSEQ multiplex PCR; TCRdb lists only in-frame clones, some missing. The sample consists of about 410,000 clones, around 90% of them appearing once. Sequenced input: PBMCs. These TCRs come from a man aged 35-49 years with head and neck cancer. CDR3s include the opening cysteine and the closing phenylalanine or tryptophan. Fields, in order: clone size, D gene, V gene, J gene, CDR3 protein, CDR3 DNA. D genes are given only for firm matches. Clone size, where shown, is once, few, many, or a class for clones that have expanded.

-,-,TRBV12-5,TRBJ1-1,CASGPGDLNTEAFF,TGTGCTAGTGGACCTGGGGACCTTAACACTGAAGCTTTCTTT
-,-,TRBV5-1,TRBJ2-3,CASSLAVDTQYF,TGCGCCAGCAGCTTGGCCGTAGATACGCAGTATTTT
-,TRBD1,TRBV5-1,TRBJ1-4,CASSLGDSTTNEKLFF,TGCGCCAGCAGCTTGGGGGACAGCACAACTAATGAAAAACTGTTTTTT
-,-,TRBV3-1/TRBV3-2,TRBJ2-7,CASSQEFSGSYEQYF,TGTGCCAGCAGCCAAGAATTTAGCGGCTCCTACGAGCAGTACTTC
-,-,TRBV5-1,TRBJ1-1,CASSSQPVNTEAFF,TGCGCCAGCAGCTCACAGCCTGTGAACACTGAAGCTTTCTTT
-,TRBD2,TRBV27,TRBJ2-5,CASSSLSGVQETQYF,TGTGCCAGCAGTTCATTAAGCGGGGTCCAAGAGACCCAGTACTTC
-,-,TRBV4-1,TRBJ2-3,CASSLKIRDTQYF,TGCGCCAGCAGCCTGAAAATCCGGGATACGCAGTATTTT
-,-,TRBV27,TRBJ1-1,CASSLNRVNTEAFF,TGTGCCAGCAGCTTGAACAGGGTTAACACTGAAGCTTTCTTT
-,-,TRBV6-5,TRBJ1-1,CASSSGREAFF,TGTGCCAGCAGTTCGGGTAGAGAAGCTTTCTTT
once,-,TRBV20-1,TRBJ2-7,CSANSDYEQYF,TGCAGTGCCAACAGTGACTACGAGCAGTACTTC
-,-,TRBV24-1,TRBJ2-3,CATSDLQTDTQYF,TGTGCCACCAGTGACCTGCAGACAGATACGCAGTATTTT
-,-,TRBV6-5,TRBJ1-2,CASRKGGQPYGYTF,TGTGCCAGCAGAAAAGGAGGACAGCCTTATGGCTACACCTTC
-,-,TRBV19,TRBJ1-1,CASSLDRDTEAFF,TGTGCCAGTAGTCTTGACCGGGACACTGAAGCTTTCTTT
-,-,TRBV5-3,TRBJ1-4,CARSLGRDPPKLNEKLFF,TGTGCCAGAAGCTTGGGCAGGGACCCGCCGAAACTAAATGAAAAACTGTTTTTT
once,-,TRBV27,TRBJ1-1,CASSLDIPGAEAFF,TGTGCCAGCAGTCTGGACATACCTGGCGCTGAAGCTTTCTTT
-,-,TRBV13,TRBJ1-2,CASSLALSGAHYGYTF,TGTGCCAGCAGCTTAGCCCTTAGCGGGGCCCACTATGGCTACACCTTC
-,-,TRBV7-8,TRBJ1-1,CASSLGVAFNTEAFF,TGTGCCAGCAGCTTAGGGGTCGCTTTTAACACTGAAGCTTTCTTT
-,TRBD2,TRBV4-3,TRBJ2-2,CASSQRSSGGTNTGELFF,TGCGCCAGCAGCCAAAGGAGTAGCGGGGGGACGAACACCGGGGAGCTGTTTTTT
-,-,TRBV10-3,TRBJ1-1,CAISHANRNTEAFF,TGTGCCATCAGTCATGCAAATCGGAACACTGAAGCTTTCTTT
-,TRBD1,TRBV29-1,TRBJ2-7,CSARGSRQGEQYF,TGCAGCGCCCGGGGTTCGCGACAGGGCGAGCAGTACTTC
-,-,TRBV6-5,TRBJ2-1,CASSYSGSGRNEQFF,TGTGCCAGCAGTTACTCTGGGTCTGGTAGAAATGAGCAGTTCTTC
-,-,TRBV5-5,TRBJ1-4,CASRRTATNEKLFF,TGTGCCAGCAGACGGACGGCAACTAATGAAAAACTGTTTTTT
-,TRBD1,TRBV6-5,TRBJ2-7,CASSSGTGLYEQYF,TGTGCCAGCAGTTCCGGGACAGGGTTGTACGAGCAGTACTTC
-,TRBD1,TRBV27,TRBJ2-5,CASSLTLAGGETQYF,TGTGCCAGCAGTCTAACCCTAGCAGGGGGAGAGACCCAGTACTTC
-,-,TRBV7-9,TRBJ1-4,CASSIRDGEKLFF,TGTGCCAGCAGCATAAGGGACGGTGAAAAACTGTTTTTT
-,TRBD1,TRBV7-9,TRBJ1-1,CASSLGQGLNTEAFF,TGTGCCAGCAGCTTAGGACAGGGGTTGAACACTGAAGCTTTCTTT
-,-,TRBV11-2,TRBJ2-3,CASSLGPSGTDTQYF,TGTGCCAGCAGCTTAGGCCCTAGCGGCACAGATACGCAGTATTTT
-,-,TRBV2,TRBJ2-7,CASSEGSTYEQYF,TGTGCCAGCAGTGAGGGCAGTACCTACGAGCAGTACTTC
-,-,TRBV6-5,TRBJ2-7,CASSDTVYEQYF,TGTGCCAGCAGCGACACCGTCTACGAGCAGTACTTC
-,TRBD1,TRBV5-4,TRBJ2-7,CASSPTGGLEQYF,TGTGCCAGCAGCCCGACAGGGGGTTTGGAGCAGTACTTC
-,-,TRBV14,TRBJ2-4,CASSQDGTRAKNIQYF,TGTGCCAGCAGCCAAGATGGGACGAGGGCCAAAAACATTCAGTACTTC
-,-,TRBV30,TRBJ1-2,CAWTRLRVDYGYTF,TGTGCCTGGACCAGACTCCGGGTGGACTATGGCTACACCTTC
few,-,TRBV28,TRBJ1-5,CASQGPITNQPQHF,TGTGCCAGCCAGGGACCCATAACCAATCAGCCCCAGCATTTT